The 3 T cell receptor beta chains given below trace back to one sample, sequenced in a study of cytomegalovirus exposure and HLA in healthy donors. The PCR employed 60 Vbeta primers together with 13 Jbeta primers. Profiled with immunoSEQ multiplex PCR; TCRdb holds only in-frame clones, not every one. Of 90,000 to 150,000 clones listed, approximately 80% are singletons. Sequencing input: PBMCs. Receptors originate from a man between 35 and 55 years old in good health and CMV-seropositive.

V usage is TRBV18 and J usage is TRBJ2-3, with 9 bases lining up with TRBD1. The CDR3 is 14 amino acids. V trimming: 3 bases; J trimming: 6 bases; junction bases outside the gene matches: 4. CDR1 KGHSH and CDR2 LQKENI come from the germline V gene. The CDR3 DNA sequence: TGTGCCAGCTCACCTGGACAGGGGTGGGATACGCAGTATTTT. The encoded protein is CASSPGQGWDTQYF.

This chain uses TRBV6-1 with TRBJ1-1, with 7 bases aligning to TRBD1. Germline lookup yields CDR1 MNHNS and CDR2 SASEGT. V lost 7 bases to trimming and J lost 0 bases; unmatched junction nucleotides: 2. The CDR3 consists of 13 residues. The CDR3 reads CASKGAVNTEAFF. In nucleotides, the CDR3 is TGTGCCAGCAAGGGGGCGGTGAACACTGAAGCTTTCTTT.

The chain has TRBV28 and TRBJ1-5; weak D call: TRBD1 (5 bases). V shed 7 bases and J shed 1 base, with 17 bases lying between them. This CDR3 has 16 amino acids. The germline V gene has CDR1 MDHEN and CDR2 SYDVKM. Written as DNA, the CDR3 is TGTGCCAGCAACCCACAGCGTCGGGGGAGCAATCAGCCCCAGCATTTT. Its protein is CASNPQRRGSNQPQHF. Drawing the rest from reference TRBV28 and TRBJ1-5, the complete variable domain is DVKVTQSSRYLVKRTGEKVFLECVQDMDHENMFWYRQDPGLGLRLIYFSYDVKMKEKGDIPEGYSVSREKKERFSLILESASTNQTSMYLCASNPQRRGSNQPQHFGDGTRLSIL.